Each of the 27 T cell receptor beta chains below was sequenced from the same sample in a study of blood T cell repertoires in COVID-19. Some clones are missing from TCRdb's copy, which holds only in-frame ones; the method was immunoSEQ multiplex PCR. Found here are 150,000 to 200,000 clones, more than 60% of them singletons; the top ten hold approximately 13%. The sample comprised peripheral blood. Receptors were obtained from a man aged 50-60 years who had recovered from COVID-19.

This chain connects TRBV29-1 to TRBJ1-1; D is perhaps TRBD1 (5 bases). CDR1 is SQVTM, CDR2 ANQGSEA, per germline. The CDR3 is made up of 12 amino acids. Deletions cut 7 bases from V and 3 bases from J, with 12 bases between. This CDR3 reads CSALVRDTEAFF. CDR3 nucleotides: TGCAGCGCCCTGGTCAGGGACACTGAAGCTTTCTTT. Together with reference TRBV29-1 and TRBJ1-1, the CDR3 gives the full variable domain: SAVISQKPSRDICQRGTSLTIQCQVDSQVTMMFWYRQQPGQSLTLIATANQGSEATYESGFVIDKFPISRPNLTFSTLTVSNMSPEDSSIYLCSALVRDTEAFFGQGTRLTVV.

The V gene is TRBV19, the J gene TRBJ2-3; 12 bases match TRBD2. V was clipped by 3 bases and J by 4 bases; unmatched bases: 20. The germline CDR1 and CDR2 sequences are LNHDA and SQIVND (reference sequence). This CDR3 is 21 amino acids long. The DNA of the CDR3 is TGTGCCAGTAGTATCGAAAGGGGCGGCCTGACGGGACTAGCGGGCTCAGATACGCAGTATTTT. Translation: CASSIERGGLTGLAGSDTQYF.

The chain employs TRBV19 and TRBJ1-4; tentative D call: TRBD1 (6 bases). The CDR3 has 16 amino acids. The V end lost 5 bases, the J end lost 5 bases, and 18 bases lay between the germline ends. In germline, CDR1 is LNHDA, CDR2 SQIVND (reference sequence). For the CDR3, the DNA is TGTGCCAGTAGTCGGCAGGGGTGGTCGGGGAATGAAAAACTGTTTTTT. It encodes CASSRQGWSGNEKLFF.

The chain couples TRBV11-2 to TRBJ2-4, with D maybe TRBD2 (6 bases). V lost 4 bases to trimming and J lost 7 bases, with 17 bases between them. The CDR3 spans 15 residues. CDR1 and CDR2 from the germline V gene are SGHAT and FQNNGV. The CDR3 nucleotides read TGTGCCAGCAGCTCGACCCGGGACTCGGAGAACATTCAGTACTTC. Translated: CASSSTRDSENIQYF.

The CDR3 protein is CASSPTSGSTYEQYF. CDR3 coding DNA: TGTGCCAGCAGTCCGACTAGCGGGAGTACCTACGAGCAGTACTTC. The V gene is TRBV27, the J gene TRBJ2-7, with 12 bases fitting TRBD2. V lost 5 bases, J lost 2 bases, and 4 bases stayed unmatched. The CDR3 extends over 15 amino acids. In germline, CDR1 is MNHEY, CDR2 SMNVEV (reference sequence).

The rearrangement uses TRBV12-3 or TRBV12-4 and TRBJ1-2; the D gene is possibly TRBD1 (5 bases). V was shortened by 1 base and J by 4 bases, with 7 bases between the two germline ends. The CDR3 is made up of 13 amino acids. The CDR3, as DNA: TGTGCCAGCAGTTTAGGCAGGGTCTATGGCTACACCTTC. This sequence encodes CASSLGRVYGYTF.

V gene TRBV20-1 combines with J gene TRBJ1-2; weak D call: TRBD1 (5 bases). The CDR3 is 11 amino acids. Looked up from germline, CDR1 is DFQATT and CDR2 is SNEGSKA (reference sequence). CDR3 sequence: CTWGRWYGYTF. The CDR3 bases are TGCACTTGGGGGAGGTGGTATGGCTACACCTTC.

This clone showed up just once. The rearrangement joins TRBV12-3 or TRBV12-4 to TRBJ1-1; perhaps TRBD1 as D (5 bases). The CDR3 loop spans 13 amino acids. V was pared by 6 bases and J by 3 bases, with 11 bases between. Here the CDR3 reads CASRTTDYTEAFF. CDR3 bases: TGTGCCAGCAGAACGACAGACTACACTGAAGCTTTCTTT.

The chain carries TRBV27 and TRBJ2-3; 10 nucleotides agree with TRBD1. The CDR3 length is 14 residues. Looked up from germline, CDR1 is MNHEY and CDR2 is SMNVEV (reference sequence). J lost 4 bases, V lost 6 bases, and 4 bases had no gene match. The CDR3 region is CASRRQGASDTQYF. CDR3 bases: TGTGCCAGCAGACGACAGGGGGCCTCAGATACGCAGTATTTT.

Of note for this clone: This likely stems from a read error, as it lies one base from a far larger clone. This chain links TRBV7-9 with TRBJ2-7; D is unclear. This CDR3 has 12 amino acids. Germline V CDR1 and CDR2: SEHNR, FQNEAQ (reference sequence). V was pared by 5 bases and J by 0 bases, with 5 bases between. Here the CDR3 reads CASSPRSYEQYF. The DNA for the CDR3 is TGTGCCAGCAGCCCGCGCTCCTACGAGCAGTACTTC. Using reference TRBV7-9 and TRBJ2-7 for the parts outside the CDR3, the full variable domain is DTGVSQNPRHKITKRGQNVTFRCDPISEHNRLYWYRQTLGQGPEFLTYFQNEAQLEKSRLLSDRFSAERPKGSFSTLEIQRTEQGDSAMYLCASSPRSYEQYFGPGTRLTVT.

This clone has a single count. The chain has TRBV11-2 and TRBJ2-1; maybe TRBD2 (6 bases). V was pared by 5 bases and J by 9 bases, with 17 bases between. The CDR3 extends over 14 amino acids. Germline CDR1 and CDR2: SGHAT and FQNNGV. CDR3 in DNA: TGTGCCAGCAGCCCGGTCCTCGGGGGACCTGAGCAGTTCTTC. Translating gives CASSPVLGGPEQFF.

The V call is TRBV7-9, the J call TRBJ2-1, with 7 bases identical to TRBD1. The length of the CDR3 is 17 residues. Losses at the gene ends were 4 bases for V and 0 bases for J; bases not matched to a gene: 9. Germline assignment: CDR1 SEHNR and CDR2 FQNEAQ (reference sequence). The CDR3 nucleotides are TGTGCCAGCAGCTACGTCGCCGGGACAGACTCCTACAATGAGCAGTTCTTC. Translated: CASSYVAGTDSYNEQFF.

This sequence joins TRBV19 and TRBJ1-3; no reliable D call. CDR1 and CDR2 from the germline V gene are LNHDA and SQIVND (reference sequence). The length of the CDR3 is 15 residues. Trimming stripped 2 bases from V and 4 bases from J, with 12 bases between. The CDR3 nucleotides are TGTGCCAGTAGTATATCGCGGGGATACGGAAACACCATATATTTT. Protein sequence: CASSISRGYGNTIYF. Using reference TRBV19 and TRBJ1-3 for the parts outside the CDR3, the full variable domain is DGGITQSPKYLFRKEGQNVTLSCEQNLNHDAMYWYRQDPGQGLRLIYYSQIVNDFQKGDIAEGYSVSREKKESFPLTVTSAQKNPTAFYLCASSISRGYGNTIYFGEGSWLTVV.

This rearrangement joins TRBV7-3 to TRBJ2-2; D remains ambiguous. CDR1 is SGHTA and CDR2 is FQGTGA in the germline V gene. V was cut by 1 base and J by 2 bases, with 8 bases left in between. CDR3 size: 15 residues. The CDR3 region is CASSLNPVNTGELFF. DNA of the CDR3: TGTGCCAGCAGCTTAAATCCGGTCAACACCGGGGAGCTGTTTTTT.

The V call is TRBV7-2, the J call TRBJ2-1; 7 nucleotides agree with TRBD2. CDR1 and CDR2 (germline): SGHTA, FQGNSA. This CDR3 has 12 residues. V was pared by 11 bases and J by 6 bases, with 7 bases of the junction left unmatched. Written as DNA, the CDR3 is TGTGCCGGGGGGGGGAGTGCCAATGAGCAGTTCTTC. Its translation is CAGGGSANEQFF.

This rearrangement joins TRBV4-1 to TRBJ2-7, with 10 bases fitting TRBD2. Germline V CDR1 and CDR2: MGHRA, YSYEKL. This CDR3 spans 17 amino acids. Trimming cost V 0 bases and J 3 bases; bases outside gene matches: 8. Written as DNA, the CDR3 is TGCGCCAGCAGCCAAGAGGCAAGCGGGAGGGGATACTACGAGCAGTACTTC. Amino acid sequence: CASSQEASGRGYYEQYF.

The V call is TRBV7-3, the J call TRBJ2-3; the match to TRBD2 covers 11 bases. The CDR3 extends over 18 amino acids. CDR1 and CDR2 (germline): SGHTA, FQGTGA. V lost 4 bases and J lost 0; bases outside the gene matches: 9. CDR3 loop: CASSSTSGTLPSTDTQYF. Here the CDR3 DNA reads TGTGCCAGCAGCTCGACTAGCGGGACCCTTCCTAGCACAGATACGCAGTATTTT.

A note on this clone: Other DNA sequences in the same sample also yield this CDR3. The V and J genes are TRBV9 and TRBJ2-1, with D hard to call. Germline CDR1 reads SGDLS; CDR2 reads YYNGEE. Trimming took off 0 bases at V and 4 bases at J, with 5 bases between the two ends. The CDR3 has 13 residues. The DNA for the CDR3 is TGTGCCAGCAGCGTAGCCTCGTACAATGAGCAGTTCTTC. Translating gives CASSVASYNEQFF.

The chain carries TRBV7-6 and TRBJ2-1; D is uncertain. Deletions cut 5 bases from V and 7 bases from J, with 15 bases between. Per the germline V gene, CDR1 is SGHVS and CDR2 is FNYEAQ. This CDR3 region has 14 residues. In DNA form, the CDR3 reads TGTGCCAGCAGCCCTAATGTAGTAAGAAATGAGCAGTTCTTC. Translation gives CASSPNVVRNEQFF.

This chain connects TRBV19 to TRBJ2-2; D possibly corresponds to TRBD1 (6 bases). V dropped 5 bases and J dropped 4 bases, with 11 bases sitting between them. CDR1 LNHDA and CDR2 SQIVND come from the germline V gene (reference sequence). This CDR3 is built from 14 residues. CDR3 region: CASSVQQGTGELFF. CDR3 in DNA: TGTGCCAGTAGTGTACAACAGGGCACCGGGGAGCTGTTTTTT.

The CDR3 protein is CASSQGVRGGYEQYF. The CDR3 nucleotides are TGTGCCAGCAGCCAAGGGGTAAGGGGAGGCTACGAGCAGTACTTC. V and J are TRBV3-1 (or the pseudogene TRBV3-2) and TRBJ2-7, with D possibly TRBD2 on 6 matching bases. The CDR3 has 15 amino acids. Germline CDR1 reads LGHDT; CDR2 reads YNNKEL (reference sequence). Trimming removed 1 base at V and 3 bases at J, with 13 bases between.

Here the CDR3 DNA reads TGTGCCAGCAGTTCGACAGTTGTCGAGCAGTACTTC. Protein sequence: CASSSTVVEQYF. This chain joins TRBV6-2 or TRBV6-3 and TRBJ2-7, with D perhaps TRBD1 (5 bases). Germline CDR1 is MNHEY and CDR2 is SVGEGT. Trimming removed 4 bases at V and 6 bases at J, with 10 bases between. The CDR3 has 12 residues.

The chain recombines TRBV11-1 with TRBJ2-7, with no clear D. CDR3 length: 14 amino acids. The germline V and J ends were trimmed by 0 bases and 0 bases, with 6 bases remaining between them. Germline V gives CDR1 SGHAT, CDR2 FQDESV (reference sequence). The CDR3: CASSLAPSSYEQYF. CDR3 DNA: TGTGCCAGCAGCTTAGCCCCGAGCTCCTACGAGCAGTACTTC.

The chain carries TRBV9 and TRBJ1-2; possible D gene TRBD1, 5 bases. CDR3 length: 14 residues. The V and J ends lost 3 bases and 6 bases respectively, with 15 bases between them. Germline V CDR1 and CDR2: SGDLS, YYNGEE. The CDR3 here is CASSETTGVHGYTF. The DNA of the CDR3 is TGTGCCAGCAGCGAAACAACAGGTGTCCATGGCTACACCTTC.

The chain combines TRBV18 with TRBJ1-4; TRBD1 agrees at 7 bases. From germline, CDR1 is KGHSH and CDR2 LQKENI. V dropped 5 bases and J dropped 8; count of bases not matched to a gene: 8. The CDR3 spans 14 residues. CDR3 in amino acids: CASSYFSDREKLFF. CDR3 coding DNA: TGTGCCAGCTCATATTTTTCGGACAGGGAAAAACTGTTTTTT.

The table lists this clone with a count of one. The chain has TRBV24-1 and TRBJ2-1; D might be TRBD2 (5 bases). Germline-derived CDR1 and CDR2 are KGHDR and SFDVKD. V dropped 9 bases and J dropped 0 bases, with 8 bases sitting between them. The CDR3 covers 13 residues. The CDR3 spells CATAGDSYNEQFF. CDR3 in DNA: TGTGCCACCGCCGGGGACTCCTACAATGAGCAGTTCTTC.

The CDR3 DNA sequence: TGTGCCAGCAGCCGCTCCCCGGGACTAGCGGGCCCACTCCAAGAGACCCAGTACTTC. Its translation is CASSRSPGLAGPLQETQYF. The chain links TRBV14 to TRBJ2-5; 12 bases map to TRBD2. Germline values: CDR1 SGHDN, CDR2 FVKESK. There are 19 residues in the CDR3. The V gene end was trimmed by 4 bases and the J gene end by 1 base; junction bases not matched to a gene: 13.